These T cell receptor beta chains were read from a single sample in a study of ipilimumab plus nivolumab after autologous stem cell transplantation. Sequencing used immunoSEQ multiplex PCR; TCRdb keeps in-frame clones, though not all of them. The table records some 41,000 clones, over 90% of them present only once. The specimen was PBMCs, collected in a trial of ipilimumab plus nivolumab as post-transplant consolidation. These receptors all stem from a male donor with multiple myeloma. The CDR3 runs from the conserved cysteine through the conserved F or W. Each record gives: V gene, J gene, D gene, clone size, CDR3 length, CDR3 protein, CDR3 DNA. A D gene is named only where the DNA matches it firmly. The listing skips clone size in some rows; elsewhere it reads once, few, many or a size class.

>TRBV29-1|TRBJ2-4|NA|NA|16
CSARRTTGYGKNIQYF
TGCAGCGCCCGAAGAACCACAGGGTATGGCAAAAACATTCAGTACTTC
>TRBV30|TRBJ2-3|NA|NA|13
CAWTRASTDTQYF
TGTGCCTGGACCAGGGCTAGCACAGATACGCAGTATTTT
>TRBV5-1|TRBJ1-2|TRBD1|NA|15
CASSPGQGLNYGYTF
TGCGCCAGCAGCCCGGGACAGGGGCTTAACTATGGCTACACCTTC
>TRBV23-1|TRBJ2-3|TRBD2|NA|13
CASWTSALDTQYF
TGCGCCAGTTGGACTAGCGCTCTAGATACGCAGTATTTT
>TRBV27|TRBJ2-2|TRBD1|NA|15
CASSWGQGADGELFF
TGTGCCAGCAGTTGGGGACAGGGGGCCGACGGGGAGCTGTTTTTT
>TRBV7-9|TRBJ1-1|NA|NA|12
CASSHMNTEAFF
TGTGCCAGCAGCCACATGAACACTGAAGCTTTCTTT
>TRBV4-1|TRBJ1-2|NA|NA|16
CASSQDTQRSNYGYTF
TGCGCCAGCAGCCAAGATACGCAGCGCTCTAACTATGGCTACACCTTC
>TRBV21-1|TRBJ2-3|NA|NA|16
CASSKDGTSGADTQYF
TGTGCCAGCAGCAAAGACGGGACTAGCGGGGCAGATACGCAGTATTTT
>TRBV5-1|TRBJ2-3|NA|NA|15
CASSLWAASTDTQYF
TGCGCCAGCAGCTTGTGGGCGGCTAGCACAGATACGCAGTATTTT
>TRBV5-6|TRBJ1-1|NA|once|14
CASSLVGQSPEAFF
TGTGCCAGCAGCTTGGTTGGACAGAGCCCTGAAGCTTTCTTT
>TRBV4-1|TRBJ1-3|NA|once|16
CASSQFGGIPGNTIYF
TGCGCCAGCAGCCAGTTCGGAGGGATTCCCGGAAACACCATATATTTT
>TRBV12-5|TRBJ2-5|TRBD2|once|17
CASGLEGLAGGKETQYF
TGTGCTAGTGGTTTGGAAGGACTAGCGGGAGGGAAAGAGACCCAGTACTTC
>TRBV6-5|TRBJ1-5|NA|NA|15
CASRPSGQFNQPQHF
TGTGCCAGCAGACCTTCGGGACAATTCAATCAGCCCCAGCATTTT
>TRBV2|TRBJ1-2|TRBD1|NA|15
CASSYLGQGGDGYTF
TGTGCCAGCAGTTATTTAGGACAGGGTGGTGATGGCTACACCTTC
>TRBV19|TRBJ2-5|NA|once|16
CASSIYVGGGQETQYF
TGTGCCAGTAGTATCTACGTCGGGGGCGGTCAAGAGACCCAGTACTTC
>TRBV5-1|TRBJ2-3|TRBD2|NA|16
CASRKLAGTGDRTQYF
TGCGCCAGCCGCAAACTAGCGGGGACCGGCGATCGGACGCAGTATTTT
>TRBV28|TRBJ1-4|TRBD1|NA|13
CASSKYRGEKLFF
TGTGCCAGCAGTAAATACAGGGGAGAAAAACTGTTTTTT
>TRBV6-1|TRBJ2-7|NA|NA|15
CASSDAGSPRYEQYF
TGTGCCAGCAGTGACGCCGGGAGCCCTCGCTACGAGCAGTACTTC
>TRBV10-3|TRBJ2-1|NA|few|11
CAIRQGSEQFF
TGTGCCATCCGGCAGGGAAGTGAGCAGTTCTTC